This TCR beta chain was recovered during a study of control samples from healthy donors and cancer patients. Clones were sequenced by immunoSEQ multiplex PCR, and TCRdb holds only the in-frame ones, with some missing. The sample carries approximately 90,000 clones, around 85% recorded once. V gave up 5 bases and J gave up 2 bases; unmatched junction bases: 4. Germline values: CDR1 MNHEY, CDR2 SVGEGT. This CDR3 is 15 amino acids long. The sequenced sample consisted of PBMCs. The clonotype was recovered from a man aged 65-85 years with lung cancer. The V call is TRBV6-2 or TRBV6-3, the J call TRBJ2-7, with 12 bases that match TRBD2. This CDR3 reads CASSELAGGTYEQYF. In DNA, the CDR3 is TGTGCCAGCAGTGAGCTAGCGGGGGGGACCTACGAGCAGTACTTC.